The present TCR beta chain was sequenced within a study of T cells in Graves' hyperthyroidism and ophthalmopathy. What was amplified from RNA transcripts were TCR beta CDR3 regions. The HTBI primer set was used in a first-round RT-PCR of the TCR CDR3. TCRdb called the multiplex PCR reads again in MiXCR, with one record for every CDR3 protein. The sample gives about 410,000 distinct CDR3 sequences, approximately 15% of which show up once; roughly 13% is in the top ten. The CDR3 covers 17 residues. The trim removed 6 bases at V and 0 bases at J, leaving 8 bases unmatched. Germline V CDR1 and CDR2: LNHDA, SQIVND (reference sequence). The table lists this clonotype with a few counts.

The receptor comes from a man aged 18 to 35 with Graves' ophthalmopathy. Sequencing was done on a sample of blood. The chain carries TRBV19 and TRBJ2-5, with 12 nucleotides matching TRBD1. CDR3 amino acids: CASSTGTGGSHQETQYF. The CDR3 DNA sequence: TGTGCCAGTAGCACCGGGACAGGGGGCTCCCACCAAGAGACCCAGTACTTC.